This TCR beta chain was identified in a study of T cell clones after liver transplantation. General study points: Rather than being deleted, graft donor-reactive T cells may have moved into the graft.

This clone was seen only a few times. Antigen unknown. The V segment lost 3 bases and the J segment 3 bases; nucleotides outside the gene matches: 1. Germline lookup yields CDR1 LNHDA and CDR2 SQIVND (reference sequence). The CDR3 consists of 14 residues. The table came from immunoSEQ multiplex PCR; TCRdb's copy has only in-frame clones and leaves some out. The sample has fewer than 65,000 clones; 70% to 75% are singletons. The sequences come from CD4+ T cells from blood, collected at the 22-month timepoint. This sequence joins TRBV19 and TRBJ2-3, with TRBD1 matching 9 bases. The receptor was derived from a human patient who received a liver transplant. T cells may partly derive from the graft donor. The CDR3 loop is CASSIGQGTDTQYF. The CDR3 DNA sequence: TGTGCCAGTAGTATCGGACAGGGGACAGATACGCAGTATTTT.